The clone carrying this TCR beta chain has only a few counts. This entry comes from a study of CD8 T cells in ankylosing spondylitis. TCRdb reprocessed the 5' RACE reads via MiXCR and lists one record per CDR3 protein. The sample records about 160,000 distinct CDR3 sequences, 8.5% to 10% being singletons. The CDR3 spans 15 residues. J gave up 4 bases and V 5 bases, and 8 bases lay outside the gene matches. The germline CDR1 and CDR2 sequences are LGHNA and YSLEER. The chain combines TRBV4-3 with TRBJ2-1; 7 nucleotides line up with TRBD2. This receptor was identified in a female donor with ankylosing spondylitis or in good health (not recorded which). The source material was blood, either unsorted or a sorted T cell fraction (not recorded which). CDR3 nucleotide sequence: TGCGCCAGCAGCGGCGGGCTAGCGGATTACAATGAGCAGTTCTTC. This encodes CASSGGLADYNEQFF.